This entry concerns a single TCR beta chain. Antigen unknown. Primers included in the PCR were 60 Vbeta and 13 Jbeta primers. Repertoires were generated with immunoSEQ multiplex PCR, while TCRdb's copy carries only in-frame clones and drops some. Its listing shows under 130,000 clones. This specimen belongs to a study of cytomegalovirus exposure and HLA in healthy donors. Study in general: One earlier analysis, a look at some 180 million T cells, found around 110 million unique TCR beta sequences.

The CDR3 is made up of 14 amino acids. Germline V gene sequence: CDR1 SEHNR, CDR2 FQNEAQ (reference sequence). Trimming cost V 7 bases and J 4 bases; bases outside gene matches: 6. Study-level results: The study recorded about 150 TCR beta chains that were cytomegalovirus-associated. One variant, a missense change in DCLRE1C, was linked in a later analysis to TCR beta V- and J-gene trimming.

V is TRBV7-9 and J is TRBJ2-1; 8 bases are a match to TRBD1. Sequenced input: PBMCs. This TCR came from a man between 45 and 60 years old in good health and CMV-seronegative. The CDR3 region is CASNRGQGYNEQFF. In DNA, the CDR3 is TGTGCCAGCAATCGCGGACAGGGTTACAATGAGCAGTTCTTC. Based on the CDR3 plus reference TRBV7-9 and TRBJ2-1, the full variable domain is DTGVSQNPRHKITKRGQNVTFRCDPISEHNRLYWYRQTLGQGPEFLTYFQNEAQLEKSRLLSDRFSAERPKGSFSTLEIQRTEQGDSAMYLCASNRGQGYNEQFFGPGTRLTVL.